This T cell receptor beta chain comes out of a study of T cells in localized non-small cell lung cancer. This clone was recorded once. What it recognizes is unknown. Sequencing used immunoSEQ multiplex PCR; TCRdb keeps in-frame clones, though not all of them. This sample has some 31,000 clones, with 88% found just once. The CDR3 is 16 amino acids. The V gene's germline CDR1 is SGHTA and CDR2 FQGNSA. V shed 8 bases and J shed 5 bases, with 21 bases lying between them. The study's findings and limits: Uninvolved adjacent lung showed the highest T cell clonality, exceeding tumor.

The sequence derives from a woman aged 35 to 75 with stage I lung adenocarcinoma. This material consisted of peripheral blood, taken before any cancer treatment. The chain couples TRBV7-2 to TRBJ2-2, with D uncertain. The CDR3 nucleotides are TGTGCCAGCCCAATCCTGCCCTCAGCCCCAACCGGGGAGCTGTTTTTT. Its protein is CASPILPSAPTGELFF.